The 6 T cell receptor beta chains reported below all come from one sample, sequenced in a study of CD8 T cells in Susac syndrome. After extraction with the RNeasy kit, about 0.45 to 1 ug of the RNA was reverse transcribed using random hexamers. MiXCR was run by TCRdb on the immunoSEQ multiplex PCR reads, yielding one entry per CDR3 protein. Among around 190,000 distinct CDR3 sequences, 94% were seen once, and the ten largest hold approximately 0.11%. Material for sequencing was CD4+ T cells from PBMCs. The origin of the receptors is a human donor with Susac syndrome.

In its sample, this clonotype was seen once. J is TRBJ2-1 and V is TRBV4-3, with 13 bases that match TRBD2. V shed 0 bases, J shed 10 bases, and the junction held 6 bases outside the gene matches. Per germline, CDR1 LGHNA and CDR2 YSLEER. CDR3 length: 16 amino acids. CDR3 loop: CASSQEYLTSGGEQFF. The CDR3 nucleotides read TGCGCCAGCAGCCAAGAATATTTGACTAGCGGGGGGGAGCAGTTCTTC.

This rearrangement joins TRBV7-6 to TRBJ1-1; D gene unclear. Trimming removed 5 bases from V and 9 bases from J, with 16 bases in between. Germline CDR1 is SGHVS and CDR2 is FNYEAQ. This CDR3 comprises 13 residues. This CDR3 reads CASSPGPQSQAFF. The CDR3 DNA sequence: TGTGCCAGCAGCCCCGGGCCCCAAAGTCAAGCTTTCTTT.

This clonotype was recorded a few times. J is TRBJ1-6 and V is TRBV27, with D perhaps TRBD1 (6 bases). The V end was cut by 5 bases, the J end by 7 bases, with 15 bases between. This CDR3 spans 15 amino acids. CDR1 and CDR2 from the germline V gene are MNHEY and SMNVEV (reference sequence). The CDR3 loop is CASSADREYNSPLHF. In DNA form, the CDR3 reads TGTGCCAGCAGTGCGGACAGAGAGTACAATTCACCCCTCCACTTT.

The chain joins TRBV6-1 to TRBJ1-6; D is ambiguous. Germline V CDR1 and CDR2: MNHNS, SASEGT. The V and J ends lost 2 bases and 8 bases respectively, with 4 bases between them. The CDR3 sequence is 12 residues long. This CDR3 reads CASSESHSPLHF. The CDR3 DNA reads TGTGCCAGCAGTGAAAGTCATTCACCCCTCCACTTT.

The rearrangement links TRBV10-3 to TRBJ2-4; D is possibly TRBD1 (5 bases). CDR1 and CDR2 (germline): ENHRY, SYGVKD. This CDR3 has 14 amino acids. With 0 bases removed from V and 8 bases from J, the gap between germline ends came to 11 bases. The CDR3 loop reads CAISESRLGDIQYF. CDR3 DNA sequence: TGTGCCATCAGTGAGTCAAGGCTAGGGGACATTCAGTACTTC.

J is TRBJ2-3 and V is TRBV9, with D perhaps TRBD2 (5 bases). The CDR3 covers 11 residues. Trimming shortened V by 6 bases and J by 6 bases, and 8 bases separated the two germline ends. Germline V lookup: CDR1 SGDLS, CDR2 YYNGEE. CDR3 nucleotide sequence: TGTGCCAGCACAGGCGGGGATACGCAGTATTTT. Encoded protein: CASTGGDTQYF.